The 29 T cell receptor beta chains below were found in one sample sequenced in a study of T cell responses to AZD1222 COVID-19 vaccine. The method was immunoSEQ multiplex PCR; TCRdb's version includes in-frame clones alone and lacks a portion of them. The sample carries just over 150,000 clones, roughly 90% recorded once. The sequences come from peripheral blood, collected 28 days after the second AZD1222 dose. These receptors were obtained from an adult who received the AZD1222 COVID-19 vaccine.

This chain joins TRBV7-2 and TRBJ1-1; D is unresolved. CDR1 is SGHTA and CDR2 is FQGNSA in the germline V gene. CDR3 size: 14 residues. Trimming cost V 5 bases and J 4 bases, with 14 bases left between them. This CDR3 is CASSLGLLPTEAFF. The DNA of the CDR3 is TGTGCCAGCAGCCTCGGACTTTTGCCCACTGAAGCTTTCTTT.

Here the CDR3 reads CASSLEGQDTEAFF. The CDR3 DNA follows: TGTGCCAGCAGCTTAGAGGGACAGGACACTGAAGCTTTCTTT. The V and J genes are TRBV13 and TRBJ1-1, with 8 nucleotides matching TRBD1. The germline V gene encodes CDR1 PRHDT and CDR2 FYEKMQ (reference sequence). The CDR3 is made up of 14 amino acids. The junction had 1 base not matched to a gene; V was cut back by 1 base and J by 3 bases.

V gene TRBV3-1 (or the pseudogene TRBV3-2) combines with J gene TRBJ1-1, with D hard to call. The length of the CDR3 is 17 residues. V was clipped by 0 bases and J by 3 bases, with 17 bases between them. Germline V lookup: CDR1 LGHDT, CDR2 YNNKEL (reference sequence). The CDR3 nucleotides read TGTGCCAGCAGCCAAGAACGTAGCGGAGGTCGGCACACTGAAGCTTTCTTT. Its protein is CASSQERSGGRHTEAFF.

The rearrangement joins TRBV27 to TRBJ1-2; D perhaps matches TRBD1 (6 bases). The CDR3 length is 16 residues. V was pared by 6 bases and J by 0 bases, with 17 bases between. In germline, CDR1 is MNHEY, CDR2 SMNVEV (reference sequence). The CDR3 loop is CASRWTVNGANYGYTF. The CDR3 DNA follows: TGTGCCAGCAGGTGGACAGTAAACGGAGCTAACTATGGCTACACCTTC.

The J gene is TRBJ2-7, the V gene TRBV19, with 11 bases identical to TRBD2. The CDR3 is 16 amino acids. Per germline, CDR1 LNHDA and CDR2 SQIVND (reference sequence). Trimming removed 3 bases from V and 3 bases from J; junction bases left unmatched: 7. The CDR3 loop is CASSIVGLAGRYEQYF. The CDR3 nucleotides are TGTGCCAGTAGTATCGTAGGACTAGCGGGCCGCTACGAGCAGTACTTC. Together with reference TRBV19 and TRBJ2-7, the CDR3 gives the full variable domain: DGGITQSPKYLFRKEGQNVTLSCEQNLNHDAMYWYRQDPGQGLRLIYYSQIVNDFQKGDIAEGYSVSREKKESFPLTVTSAQKNPTAFYLCASSIVGLAGRYEQYFGPGTRLTVT.

The chain recombines TRBV2 with TRBJ1-2; D possibly corresponds to TRBD1 (5 bases). Trimming shortened V by 5 bases and J by 4 bases, and 14 bases separated the two germline ends. There are 14 residues in the CDR3. In germline, CDR1 is SNHLY, CDR2 FYNNEI. The CDR3 nucleotides are TGTGCCAGCAGTTCGGGACGGTATTCCTATGGCTACACCTTC. Encoded protein: CASSSGRYSYGYTF.

The chain employs TRBV3-1 (or the pseudogene TRBV3-2) and TRBJ2-3; D ambiguous. There are 16 residues in the CDR3. Germline loops: CDR1 LGHDT, CDR2 YNNKEL (reference sequence). Trimming stripped 3 bases from V and 6 bases from J, with 19 bases between. The DNA for the CDR3 is TGTGCCAGCAGCCAGGCTAGACTCCCCGCCATGGATACGCAGTATTTT. It translates to CASSQARLPAMDTQYF.

This chain connects TRBV4-2 to TRBJ2-2; possibly TRBD2 for D (5 bases). Germline values: CDR1 LGHNA, CDR2 YNFKEQ. The CDR3 spans 13 residues. V gave up 9 bases and J gave up 5 bases, with 13 bases separating them. The CDR3 spells CASKGTRTGELFF. As DNA, the CDR3 is TGTGCCAGTAAAGGAACTAGGACCGGGGAGCTGTTTTTT.

The chain is built from TRBV19 and TRBJ2-3; D is unresolved. The germline CDR1 and CDR2 sequences are LNHDA and SQIVND (reference sequence). Trimming removed 1 base at V and 1 base at J, with 9 bases between. The CDR3 is 15 amino acids. As DNA, the CDR3 is TGTGCCAGTAGTATAGGGGAAGGCGGCACAGATACGCAGTATTTT. Translation: CASSIGEGGTDTQYF.

The V and J genes are TRBV6-2 or TRBV6-3 and TRBJ1-1; D not resolved. Germline assignment: CDR1 MNHEY and CDR2 SVGEGT. CDR3 length: 17 amino acids. V was shortened by 0 bases and J by 5 bases, with 19 bases between the two germline ends. CDR3 amino acids: CASSYSGRAIPGTEAFF. The CDR3 DNA sequence: TGTGCCAGCAGTTACTCGGGGAGGGCCATACCGGGGACTGAAGCTTTCTTT.

The V gene is TRBV5-1, the J gene TRBJ2-2; 8 nucleotides line up with TRBD1. Germline trimming cut 4 bases from V and 5 bases from J; bases unmatched to any gene: 1. CDR1 SGHRS and CDR2 YFSETQ come from the germline V gene. This CDR3 has 13 amino acids. The CDR3 region has the DNA TGCGCCAGCAGCCGACAGGGGACCGGGGAGCTGTTTTTT. Protein: CASSRQGTGELFF.

This clone was observed once. The chain uses TRBV19 and TRBJ2-7; a possible D gene is TRBD2 (6 bases). The germline V and J ends were trimmed by 5 bases and 7 bases, with 21 bases remaining between them. Germline V lookup: CDR1 LNHDA, CDR2 SQIVND (reference sequence). This CDR3 is 15 amino acids long. CDR3 sequence (DNA): TGTGCCAGTAGTTCAAGGGGACTCGCCTTGGAGGAGCAGTACTTC. Its translation is CASSSRGLALEEQYF.

The rearrangement uses TRBV27 and TRBJ1-6, with D hard to call. The CDR3 runs 16 residues. V lost 5 bases, J lost 2 bases, and 13 bases lay in between. Germline V lookup: CDR1 MNHEY, CDR2 SMNVEV (reference sequence). In DNA, the CDR3 is TGTGCCAGCAGTCCCAAGCCTATGGCCTATAATTCACCCCTCCACTTT. It translates to CASSPKPMAYNSPLHF.

The CDR3 sequence: CASSPLLAGVYEQYF. The CDR3, as DNA: TGTGCCAGCTCACCATTACTAGCGGGGGTCTACGAGCAGTACTTC. The chain joins TRBV18 to TRBJ2-7; 11 bases fit TRBD2. V was pared by 2 bases and J by 3 bases, with 3 bases of the junction left unmatched. Germline loops: CDR1 KGHSH, CDR2 LQKENI. CDR3 length: 15 residues.

The chain joins TRBV18 to TRBJ1-6; D is unresolved. The V gene's germline CDR1 is KGHSH and CDR2 LQKENI. The CDR3 extends over 12 amino acids. Trimming pared 0 bases from V and 10 bases from J, leaving 4 bases between. CDR3 protein: CASSPPGSPLHF. CDR3 nucleotides: TGTGCCAGCTCACCACCAGGCTCACCCCTCCACTTT.

The genes are TRBV18 and TRBJ1-3; D uncertain. The CDR3 is made up of 15 amino acids. Germline V gives CDR1 KGHSH, CDR2 LQKENI. V was cut by 2 bases and J by 4 bases, with 12 bases left in between. CDR3 amino acids: CASSPGENSGNTIYF. In DNA, the CDR3 is TGTGCCAGCTCACCAGGAGAAAACTCAGGAAACACCATATATTTT.

The chain couples TRBV19 to TRBJ1-2; maybe TRBD1 (5 bases). V was clipped by 6 bases and J by 13 bases, with 18 bases between them. Germline V lookup: CDR1 LNHDA, CDR2 SQIVND (reference sequence). This CDR3 is 12 amino acids long. The CDR3 DNA reads as TGTGCCAGTAGGGGTGGACGGAGGGGCCTCACCTTC. Its translation is CASRGGRRGLTF.

The rearrangement links TRBV12-5 to TRBJ1-2; D perhaps matches TRBD1 (5 bases). With 4 bases removed from V and 10 bases from J, the gap between germline ends came to 19 bases. Per germline, CDR1 LGHNT and CDR2 FRNRAP. The CDR3 sequence is 14 residues long. For the CDR3, the DNA is TGTGCTAGTGGTTCGGGGGGGGTTGGTATCGACTACACCTTC. It codes for CASGSGGVGIDYTF.

The V and J genes are TRBV6-5 and TRBJ1-5; unclear D gene. Germline loops: CDR1 MNHEY, CDR2 SVGAGI. This CDR3 comprises 12 residues. Trimming took 11 bases from V and 0 from J, leaving 8 bases between them. The CDR3 DNA is TGTGCCGTCGCATATAGCAATCAGCCCCAGCATTTT. The encoded protein is CAVAYSNQPQHF.

The chain has TRBV6-2 or TRBV6-3 and TRBJ2-5; TRBD2 might be the D (5 bases). The V and J ends lost 0 bases and 1 base respectively, with 12 bases between them. Germline V lookup: CDR1 MNHEY, CDR2 SVGEGT. The CDR3 length is 16 residues. The CDR3 coding sequence is TGTGCCAGCAGTTACTCGATCGTGAGGGTCCAAGAGACCCAGTACTTC. Residues: CASSYSIVRVQETQYF.

The gene calls are TRBV2 and TRBJ1-2; TRBD1 agrees at 8 bases. The CDR3 contains 13 residues. The germline V gene encodes CDR1 SNHLY and CDR2 FYNNEI. Losses at the gene ends were 8 bases for V and 7 bases for J; bases not matched to a gene: 9. The CDR3, as DNA: TGTGCCAGCGCCTCAGGACAGGGTCTTGGCTACACCTTC. Encoded protein: CASASGQGLGYTF.

The chain combines TRBV15 with TRBJ1-4; D is unclear. This CDR3 region has 15 residues. Germline V gene sequence: CDR1 LNHNV, CDR2 YYDKDF (reference sequence). V dropped 0 bases and J dropped 3 bases, with 8 bases sitting between them. This chain's CDR3 is CATSRDWAANEKLFF. CDR3 DNA sequence: TGTGCCACCAGCAGAGATTGGGCAGCTAATGAAAAACTGTTTTTT.

In DNA, the CDR3 is TGTGCCACCAGCAGAGATCGTCAGGGTGAGCAGTTCTTC. Translated: CATSRDRQGEQFF. The chain is built from TRBV15 and TRBJ2-1; possibly TRBD1 for D (5 bases). Germline CDR1 is LNHNV and CDR2 is YYDKDF (reference sequence). The CDR3 covers 13 residues. V lost 0 bases and J 9 bases, leaving 9 bases between the germline ends.

The chain combines TRBV12-3 or TRBV12-4 with TRBJ1-4; no clear D. V lost 4 bases to trimming and J lost 8 bases, with 8 bases between them. There are 12 residues in the CDR3. The CDR3 protein is CASSSTFEKLFF. Here the CDR3 DNA reads TGTGCCAGCAGTTCAACGTTCGAAAAACTGTTTTTT.

This clone was seen more than once but under ten times. This chain uses TRBV2 with TRBJ2-7; D not resolved. Germline V gene data show CDR1 as SNHLY and CDR2 as FYNNEI. V was clipped by 6 bases and J by 2 bases, with 8 bases between them. The length of the CDR3 is 12 residues. This chain's CDR3 is CASSTRAYEQYF. The CDR3 DNA is TGTGCCAGCAGCACAAGGGCCTACGAGCAGTACTTC.

This clone appeared once. V and J are TRBV18 and TRBJ1-1; D is possibly TRBD1 (6 bases). The CDR3 is 15 amino acids. Germline V CDR1 and CDR2: KGHSH, LQKENI. The V and J ends lost 3 bases and 5 bases respectively, with 16 bases between them. The CDR3 DNA follows: TGTGCCAGCTCACCGGGGGGGGCGAGGGGTACTGAAGCTTTCTTT. Its protein is CASSPGGARGTEAFF.

This clone was detected only once. The chain couples TRBV19 to TRBJ2-7; D tentatively reads TRBD1 or TRBD2 (5 bases each). The germline V and J ends were trimmed by 3 bases and 3 bases, with 12 bases remaining between them. This CDR3 spans 14 amino acids. The germline V gene has CDR1 LNHDA and CDR2 SQIVND (reference sequence). The CDR3 nucleotides are TGTGCCAGTAGTATCGCTGGGGGTAACTACGAGCAGTACTTC. This sequence encodes CASSIAGGNYEQYF.

The chain is built from TRBV28 and TRBJ1-1; D gene unclear. There are 13 residues in the CDR3. Germline V lookup: CDR1 MDHEN, CDR2 SYDVKM. V was shortened by 6 bases and J by 0 bases, with 8 bases between the two germline ends. CDR3 nucleotides: TGTGCCAGCAGGCCCCTAATGAACACTGAAGCTTTCTTT. Residues: CASRPLMNTEAFF.

V usage is TRBV30 and J usage is TRBJ1-4; D is unresolved. The CDR3 is made up of 12 amino acids. Germline loops: CDR1 GTSNPN, CDR2 SVGIG (reference sequence). Trimming removed 6 bases at V and 4 bases at J, with 9 bases between. In nucleotides, the CDR3 is TGTGCCTGCGGAGTGAATAATGAAAAACTGTTTTTT. It codes for CACGVNNEKLFF.